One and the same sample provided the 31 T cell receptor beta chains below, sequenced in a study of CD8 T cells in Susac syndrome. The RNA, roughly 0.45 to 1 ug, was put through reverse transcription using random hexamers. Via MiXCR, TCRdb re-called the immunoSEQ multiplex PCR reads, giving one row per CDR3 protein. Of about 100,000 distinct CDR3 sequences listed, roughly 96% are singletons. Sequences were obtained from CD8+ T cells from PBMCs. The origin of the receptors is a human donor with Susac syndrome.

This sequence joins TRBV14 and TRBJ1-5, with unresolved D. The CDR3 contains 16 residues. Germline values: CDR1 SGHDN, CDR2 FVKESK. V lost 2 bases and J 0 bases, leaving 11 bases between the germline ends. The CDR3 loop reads CASSQRRLYSNQPQHF. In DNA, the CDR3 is TGTGCCAGCAGCCAAAGAAGGCTTTATAGCAATCAGCCCCAGCATTTT.

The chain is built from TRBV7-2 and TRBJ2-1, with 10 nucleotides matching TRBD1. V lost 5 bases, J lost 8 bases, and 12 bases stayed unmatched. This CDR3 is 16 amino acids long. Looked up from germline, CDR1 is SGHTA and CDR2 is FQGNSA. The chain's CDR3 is CASSLRDRGIGDEQFF. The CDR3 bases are TGTGCCAGCAGCCTCCGGGACAGGGGAATTGGGGATGAGCAGTTCTTC.

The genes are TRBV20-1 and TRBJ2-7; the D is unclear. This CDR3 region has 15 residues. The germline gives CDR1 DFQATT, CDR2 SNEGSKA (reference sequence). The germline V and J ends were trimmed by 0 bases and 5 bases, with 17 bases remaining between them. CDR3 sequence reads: CSARDFMKGAHEQYF. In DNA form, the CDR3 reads TGCAGTGCTAGAGATTTCATGAAAGGTGCCCACGAGCAGTACTTC.

The CDR3 sequence is CASSEGLGDTQYF. The CDR3 nucleotides are TGTGCCAGCAGTGAAGGATTAGGAGATACGCAGTATTTT. J is TRBJ2-3 and V is TRBV2; D uncertain. The germline V and J ends were trimmed by 1 base and 5 bases, with 7 bases remaining between them. The CDR3 loop spans 13 amino acids. Per the germline V gene, CDR1 is SNHLY and CDR2 is FYNNEI.

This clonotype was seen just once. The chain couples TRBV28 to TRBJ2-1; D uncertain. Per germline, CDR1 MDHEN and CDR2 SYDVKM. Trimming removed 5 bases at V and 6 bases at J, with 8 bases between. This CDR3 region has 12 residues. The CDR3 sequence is CASSPIGNEQFF. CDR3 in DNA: TGTGCCAGCAGTCCCATAGGCAATGAGCAGTTCTTC.

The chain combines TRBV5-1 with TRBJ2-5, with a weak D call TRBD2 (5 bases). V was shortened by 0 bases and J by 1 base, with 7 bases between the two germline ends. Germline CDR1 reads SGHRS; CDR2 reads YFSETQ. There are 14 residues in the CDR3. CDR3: CASSLAGVQETQYF. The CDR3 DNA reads TGCGCCAGCAGCTTGGCCGGGGTCCAAGAGACCCAGTACTTC.

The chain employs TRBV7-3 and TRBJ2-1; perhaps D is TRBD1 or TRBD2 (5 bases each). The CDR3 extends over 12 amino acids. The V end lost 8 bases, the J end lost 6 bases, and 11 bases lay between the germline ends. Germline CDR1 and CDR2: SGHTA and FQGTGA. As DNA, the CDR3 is TGTGCCAGCCAGGGAGCTGGCAATGAGCAGTTCTTC. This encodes CASQGAGNEQFF.

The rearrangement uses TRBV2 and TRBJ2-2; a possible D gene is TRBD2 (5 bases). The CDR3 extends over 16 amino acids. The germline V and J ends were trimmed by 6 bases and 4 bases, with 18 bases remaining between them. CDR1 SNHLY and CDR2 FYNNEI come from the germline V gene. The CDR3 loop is CASRNWKVGSTGELFF. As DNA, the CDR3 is TGTGCCAGCAGGAATTGGAAGGTTGGGAGCACCGGGGAGCTGTTTTTT.

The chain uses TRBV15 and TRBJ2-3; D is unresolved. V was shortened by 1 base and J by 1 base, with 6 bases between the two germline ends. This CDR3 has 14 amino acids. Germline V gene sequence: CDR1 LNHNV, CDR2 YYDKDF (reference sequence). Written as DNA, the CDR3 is TGTGCCACCAGCAGAGCGACGGGCACAGATACGCAGTATTTT. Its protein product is CATSRATGTDTQYF.

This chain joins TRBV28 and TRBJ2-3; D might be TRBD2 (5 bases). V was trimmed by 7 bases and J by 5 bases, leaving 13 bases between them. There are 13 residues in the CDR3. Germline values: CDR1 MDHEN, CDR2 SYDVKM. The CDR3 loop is CASKRGTVDTQYF. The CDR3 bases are TGTGCCAGCAAACGGGGAACGGTAGATACGCAGTATTTT.

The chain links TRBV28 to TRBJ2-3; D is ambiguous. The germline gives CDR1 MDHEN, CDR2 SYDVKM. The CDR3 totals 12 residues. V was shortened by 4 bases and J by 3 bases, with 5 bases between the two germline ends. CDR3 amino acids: CASSSKTDTQYF. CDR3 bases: TGTGCCAGCAGTTCAAAAACAGATACGCAGTATTTT.

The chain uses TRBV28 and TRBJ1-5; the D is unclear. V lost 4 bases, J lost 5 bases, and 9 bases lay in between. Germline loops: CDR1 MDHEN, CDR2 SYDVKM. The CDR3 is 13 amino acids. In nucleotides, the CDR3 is TGTGCCAGCAGTTATACGGCTTATCAGCCCCAGCATTTT. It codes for CASSYTAYQPQHF.

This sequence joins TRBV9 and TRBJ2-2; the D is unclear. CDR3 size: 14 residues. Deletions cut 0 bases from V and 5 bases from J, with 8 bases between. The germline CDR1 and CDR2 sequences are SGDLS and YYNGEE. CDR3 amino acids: CASSVVSGTGELFF. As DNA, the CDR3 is TGTGCCAGCAGCGTAGTTTCCGGGACCGGGGAGCTGTTTTTT.

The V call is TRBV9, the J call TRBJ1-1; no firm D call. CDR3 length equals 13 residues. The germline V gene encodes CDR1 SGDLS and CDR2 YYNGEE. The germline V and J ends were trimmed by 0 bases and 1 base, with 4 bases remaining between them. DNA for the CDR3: TGTGCCAGCAGCGTAGTGTGGAACACTGAAGCTTTCTTT. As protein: CASSVVWNTEAFF.

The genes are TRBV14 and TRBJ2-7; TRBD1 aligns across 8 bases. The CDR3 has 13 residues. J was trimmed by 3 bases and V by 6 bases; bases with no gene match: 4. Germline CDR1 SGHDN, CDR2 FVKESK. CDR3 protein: CASRGTGHYEQYF. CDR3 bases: TGTGCCAGCAGAGGGACAGGCCACTACGAGCAGTACTTC.

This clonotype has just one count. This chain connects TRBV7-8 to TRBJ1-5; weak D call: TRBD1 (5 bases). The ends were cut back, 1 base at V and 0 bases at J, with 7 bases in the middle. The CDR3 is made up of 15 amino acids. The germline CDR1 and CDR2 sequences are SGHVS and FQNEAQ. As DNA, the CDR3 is TGTGCCAGCAGCTTAGGACAGTATAGCAATCAGCCCCAGCATTTT. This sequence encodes CASSLGQYSNQPQHF. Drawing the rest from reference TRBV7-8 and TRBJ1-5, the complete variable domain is GAGVSQSPRYKVAKRGQDVALRCDPISGHVSLFWYQQALGQGPEFLTYFQNEAQLDKSGLPSDRFFAERPEGSVSTLKIQRTQQEDSAVYLCASSLGQYSNQPQHFGDGTRLSIL.

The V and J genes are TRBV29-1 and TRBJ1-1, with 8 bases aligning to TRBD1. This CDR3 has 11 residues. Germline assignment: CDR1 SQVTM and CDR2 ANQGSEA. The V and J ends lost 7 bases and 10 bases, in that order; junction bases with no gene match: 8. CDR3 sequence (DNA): TGCAGCGCACAGGACAGGGAAGGAGCTTTCTTT. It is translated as CSAQDREGAFF.

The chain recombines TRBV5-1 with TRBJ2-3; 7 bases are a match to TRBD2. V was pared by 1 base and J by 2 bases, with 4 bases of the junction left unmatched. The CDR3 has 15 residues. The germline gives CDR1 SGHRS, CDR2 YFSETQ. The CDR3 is CASSLPSGTTDTQYF. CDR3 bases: TGCGCCAGCAGCTTGCCCAGCGGGACCACAGATACGCAGTATTTT.

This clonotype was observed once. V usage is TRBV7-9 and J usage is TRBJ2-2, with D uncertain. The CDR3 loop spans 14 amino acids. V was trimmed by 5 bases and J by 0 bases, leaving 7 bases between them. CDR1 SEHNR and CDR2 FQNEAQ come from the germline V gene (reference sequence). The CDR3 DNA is TGTGCCAGCAGCCCCCGGGCGAACACCGGGGAGCTGTTTTTT. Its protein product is CASSPRANTGELFF.

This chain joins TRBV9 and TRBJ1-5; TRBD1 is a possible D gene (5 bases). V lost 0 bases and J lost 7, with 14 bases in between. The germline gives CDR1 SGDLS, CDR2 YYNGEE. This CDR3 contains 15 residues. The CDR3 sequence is CASSVDVGPGQPQHF. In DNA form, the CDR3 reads TGTGCCAGCAGCGTAGATGTGGGGCCGGGGCAGCCCCAGCATTTT.

CDR3 sequence: CASSQSTGAETQYF. As DNA, the CDR3 is TGTGCCAGCAGCCAATCGACGGGAGCGGAGACCCAGTACTTC. The J gene is TRBJ2-5, the V gene TRBV4-2; D may be TRBD2 (6 bases). The CDR3 runs 14 residues. V lost 2 bases to trimming and J lost 5 bases, with 12 bases between them. In germline, CDR1 is LGHNA, CDR2 YNFKEQ.

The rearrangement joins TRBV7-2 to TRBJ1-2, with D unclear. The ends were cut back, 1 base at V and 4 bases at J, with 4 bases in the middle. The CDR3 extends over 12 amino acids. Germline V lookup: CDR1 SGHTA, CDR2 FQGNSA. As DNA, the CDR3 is TGTGCCAGCAGCTTAGGGGTCTATGGCTACACCTTC. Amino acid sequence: CASSLGVYGYTF.

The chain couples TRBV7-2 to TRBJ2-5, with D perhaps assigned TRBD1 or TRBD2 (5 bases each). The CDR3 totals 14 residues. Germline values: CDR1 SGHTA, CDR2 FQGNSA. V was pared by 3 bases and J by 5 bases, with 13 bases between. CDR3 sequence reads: CASSFLGAVETQYF. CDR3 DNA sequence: TGTGCCAGCAGCTTTCTCGGGGCGGTGGAGACCCAGTACTTC.

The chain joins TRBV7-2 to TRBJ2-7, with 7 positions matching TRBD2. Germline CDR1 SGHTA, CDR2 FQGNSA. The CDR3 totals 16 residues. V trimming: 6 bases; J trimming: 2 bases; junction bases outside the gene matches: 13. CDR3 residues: CASRTGSGGGAYEQYF. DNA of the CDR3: TGTGCCAGCAGGACCGGTTCTGGCGGGGGTGCCTACGAGCAGTACTTC.

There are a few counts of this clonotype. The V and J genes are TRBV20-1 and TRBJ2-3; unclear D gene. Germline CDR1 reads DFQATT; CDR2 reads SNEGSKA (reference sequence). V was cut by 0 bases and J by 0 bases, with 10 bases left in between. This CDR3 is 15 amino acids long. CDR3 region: CSARDRVTSTDTQYF. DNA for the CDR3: TGCAGTGCTAGAGATCGAGTCACAAGCACAGATACGCAGTATTTT.

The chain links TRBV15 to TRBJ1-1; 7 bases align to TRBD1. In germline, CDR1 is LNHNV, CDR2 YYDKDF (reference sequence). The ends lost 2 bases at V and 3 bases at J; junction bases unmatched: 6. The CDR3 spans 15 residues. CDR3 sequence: CATSRPRGLDTEAFF. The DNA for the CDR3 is TGTGCCACCAGCAGACCTAGGGGGCTGGACACTGAAGCTTTCTTT.

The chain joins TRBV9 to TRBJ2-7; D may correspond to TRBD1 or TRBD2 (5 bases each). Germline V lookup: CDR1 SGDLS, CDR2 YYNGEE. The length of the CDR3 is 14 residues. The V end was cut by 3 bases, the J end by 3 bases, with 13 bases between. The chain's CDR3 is CASSGPEGNYEQYF. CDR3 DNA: TGTGCCAGCAGCGGTCCCGAGGGGAACTACGAGCAGTACTTC. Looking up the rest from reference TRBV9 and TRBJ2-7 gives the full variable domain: DSGVTQTPKHLITATGQRVTLRCSPRSGDLSVYWYQQSLDQGLQFLIQYYNGEERAKGNILERFSAQQFPDLHSELNLSSLELGDSALYFCASSGPEGNYEQYFGPGTRLTVT.

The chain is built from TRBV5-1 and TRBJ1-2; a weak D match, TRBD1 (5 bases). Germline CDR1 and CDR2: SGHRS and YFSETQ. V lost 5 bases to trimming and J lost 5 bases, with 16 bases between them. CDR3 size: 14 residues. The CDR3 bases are TGCGCCAGCAGTTCCGGGGAAGGGGTATATGGCTACACCTTC. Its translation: CASSSGEGVYGYTF.

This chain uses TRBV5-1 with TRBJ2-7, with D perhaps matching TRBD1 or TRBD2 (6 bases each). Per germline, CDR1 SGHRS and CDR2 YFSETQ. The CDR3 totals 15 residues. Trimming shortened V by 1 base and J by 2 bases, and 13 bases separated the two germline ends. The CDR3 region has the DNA TGCGCCAGCAGCTTGTCGGGGGCAGATCCCTACGAGCAGTACTTC. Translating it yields CASSLSGADPYEQYF.

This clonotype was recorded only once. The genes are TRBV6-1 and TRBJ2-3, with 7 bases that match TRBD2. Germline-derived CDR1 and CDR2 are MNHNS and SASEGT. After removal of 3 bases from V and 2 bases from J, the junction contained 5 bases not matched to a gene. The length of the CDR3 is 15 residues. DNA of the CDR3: TGTGCCAGCAGTGATGGCAGGGACTACACAGATACGCAGTATTTT. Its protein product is CASSDGRDYTDTQYF.

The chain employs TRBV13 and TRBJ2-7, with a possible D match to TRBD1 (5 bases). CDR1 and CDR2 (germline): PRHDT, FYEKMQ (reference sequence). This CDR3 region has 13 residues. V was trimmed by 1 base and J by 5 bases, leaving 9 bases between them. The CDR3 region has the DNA TGTGCCAGCAGCTTAGAAGGGGCAAACGAGCAGTACTTC. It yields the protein CASSLEGANEQYF.